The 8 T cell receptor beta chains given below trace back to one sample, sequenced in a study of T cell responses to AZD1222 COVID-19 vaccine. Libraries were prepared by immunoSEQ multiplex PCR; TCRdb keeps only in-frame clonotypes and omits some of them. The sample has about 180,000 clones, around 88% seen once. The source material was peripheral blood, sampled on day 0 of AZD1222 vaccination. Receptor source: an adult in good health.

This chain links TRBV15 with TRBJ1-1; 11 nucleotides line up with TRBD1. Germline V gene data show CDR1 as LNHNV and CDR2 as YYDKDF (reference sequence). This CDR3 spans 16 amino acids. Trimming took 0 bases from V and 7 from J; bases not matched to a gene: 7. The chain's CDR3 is CATSRDLGQGENEAFF. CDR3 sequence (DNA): TGTGCCACCAGCAGAGATCTGGGACAGGGGGAGAATGAAGCTTTCTTT. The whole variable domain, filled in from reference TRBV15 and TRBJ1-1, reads DAMVIQNPRYQVTQFGKPVTLSCSQTLNHNVMYWYQQKSSQAPKLLFHYYDKDFNNEADTPDNFQSRRPNTSFCFLDIRSPGLGDTAMYLCATSRDLGQGENEAFFGQGTRLTVV.

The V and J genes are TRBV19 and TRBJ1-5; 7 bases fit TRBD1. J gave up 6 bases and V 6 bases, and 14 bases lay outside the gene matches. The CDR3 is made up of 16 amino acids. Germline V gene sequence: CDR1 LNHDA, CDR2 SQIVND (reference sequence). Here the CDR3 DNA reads TGTGCCAGTAGCAACTGGCGGAGACAGGGTAGTCAGCCCCAGCATTTT. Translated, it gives CASSNWRRQGSQPQHF.

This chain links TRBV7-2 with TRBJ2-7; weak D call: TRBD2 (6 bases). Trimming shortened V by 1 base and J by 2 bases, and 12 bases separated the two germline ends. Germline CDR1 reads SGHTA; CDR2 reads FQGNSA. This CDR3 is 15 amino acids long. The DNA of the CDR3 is TGTGCCAGCAGCTTAGGCCCCGGGGGACCCTACGAGCAGTACTTC. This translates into CASSLGPGGPYEQYF.

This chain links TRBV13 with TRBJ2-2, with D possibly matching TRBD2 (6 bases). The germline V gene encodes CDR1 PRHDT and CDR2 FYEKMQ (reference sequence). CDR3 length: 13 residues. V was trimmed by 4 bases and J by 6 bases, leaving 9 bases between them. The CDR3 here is CASSSGTAGELFF. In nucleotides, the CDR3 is TGTGCCAGCAGCTCGGGGACTGCCGGGGAGCTGTTTTTT.

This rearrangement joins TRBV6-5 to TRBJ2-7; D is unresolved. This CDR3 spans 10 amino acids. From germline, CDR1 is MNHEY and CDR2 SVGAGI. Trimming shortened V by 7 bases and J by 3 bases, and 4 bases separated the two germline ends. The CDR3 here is CASNSYEQYF. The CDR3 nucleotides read TGTGCCAGCAACAGCTACGAGCAGTACTTC.

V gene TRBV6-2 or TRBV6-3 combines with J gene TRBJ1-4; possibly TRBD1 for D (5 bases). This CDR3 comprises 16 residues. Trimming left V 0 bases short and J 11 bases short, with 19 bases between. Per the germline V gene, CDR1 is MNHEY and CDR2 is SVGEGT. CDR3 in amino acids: CASSYSNGAVIEKLFF. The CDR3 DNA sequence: TGTGCCAGCAGTTACTCGAACGGGGCCGTCATAGAGAAACTGTTTTTT.

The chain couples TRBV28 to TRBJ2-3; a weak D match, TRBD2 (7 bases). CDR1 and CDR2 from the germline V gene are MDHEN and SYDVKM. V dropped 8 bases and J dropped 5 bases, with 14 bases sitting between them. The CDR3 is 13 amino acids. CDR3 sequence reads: CASAWGGLDTQYF. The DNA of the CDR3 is TGTGCCAGCGCCTGGGGGGGGCTAGATACGCAGTATTTT. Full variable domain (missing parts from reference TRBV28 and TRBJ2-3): DVKVTQSSRYLVKRTGEKVFLECVQDMDHENMFWYRQDPGLGLRLIYFSYDVKMKEKGDIPEGYSVSREKKERFSLILESASTNQTSMYLCASAWGGLDTQYFGPGTRLTVL.

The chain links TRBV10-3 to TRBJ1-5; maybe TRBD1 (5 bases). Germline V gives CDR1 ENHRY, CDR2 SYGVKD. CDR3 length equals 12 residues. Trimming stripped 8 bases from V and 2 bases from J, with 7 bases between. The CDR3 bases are TGTGCCATCCGGGACGGCAATCAGCCCCAGCATTTT. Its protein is CAIRDGNQPQHF.